Following are 9 T cell receptor beta chains from one sample sequenced in a study of regulatory T cells in long-lasting Graves disease. This sample's time point: newly diagnosed GD, antithyroid drugs for less than 3 months. Extracted RNA from PBMCs served as the source of the TCR library. Construction of the TCR beta libraries employed iRepertoire HTBI primers in conjunction with Arm-PCR of CDR3 regions. From the multiplex PCR reads, TCRdb called clonotypes with MiXCR, one entry per CDR3 protein. The data contain under 250,000 distinct CDR3 sequences, roughly 20% of them singletons. These data also featured in a second study, about T cells in Graves' hyperthyroidism and ophthalmopathy.

Sequencing was performed on peripheral blood mononuclear cells (PBMCs), taken at new diagnosis, from a patient treated with antithyroid drugs. The receptors shown here come from a woman in her 30s with Graves disease.

On this clonotype: A read error is possible here, since a much larger clone lies one base away. The chain combines TRBV20-1 with TRBJ1-4; unclear D gene. The CDR3 length is 12 residues. CDR1 and CDR2 (germline): DFQATT, SNEGSKA (reference sequence). CDR3 region: CSAIDFDEKPFF. CDR3 bases: TGCAGTGCTATCGATTTCGATGAAAAACCGTTTTTT.

This clonotype has only a few counts. The J gene is TRBJ2-6, the V gene TRBV4-1; 7 bases line up with TRBD1. From germline, CDR1 is MGHRA and CDR2 YSYEKL. The J segment lost 2 bases and the V segment lost 3 bases, leaving 13 bases of the junction unmatched. The CDR3 length is 19 residues. In nucleotides, the CDR3 is TGCGCCAGCAGCCATCCCCAAATGGGACAGCAGGCTGGGGCCAACGTCCTGACTTTC. It translates to CASSHPQMGQQAGANVLTF.

The chain joins TRBV4-1 to TRBJ2-7; 8 bases fit TRBD1. CDR1 MGHRA and CDR2 YSYEKL come from the germline V gene. V lost 1 base, J lost 6 bases, and 11 bases stayed unmatched. This CDR3 contains 16 residues. CDR3 nucleotide sequence: TGCGCCAGCAGCCAAGTCCGGGGGACAGGAGGAAGCGAGCAGTACTTC. Translated: CASSQVRGTGGSEQYF.

This clonotype was recorded at least ten times. V usage is TRBV2 and J usage is TRBJ1-5; a weak D match, TRBD1 (5 bases). The length of the CDR3 is 15 residues. The V end lost 4 bases, the J end lost 0 bases, and 10 bases lay between the germline ends. Germline CDR1 and CDR2: SNHLY and FYNNEI. The CDR3 region has the DNA TGTGCCAGCAGTGGAGGGGTCGGTAGCAATCAGCCCCAGCATTTT. Translation gives CASSGGVGSNQPQHF.

This clonotype has ten or more counts. V usage is TRBV2 and J usage is TRBJ2-3; possible D gene TRBD2, 7 bases. The CDR3 totals 13 residues. Germline CDR1 and CDR2: SNHLY and FYNNEI. V lost 3 bases to trimming and J lost 7 bases, with 11 bases between them. The DNA for the CDR3 is TGTGCCAGCAGTGAGGGGGGGCCAAATACGCAGTATTTT. This encodes CASSEGGPNTQYF.

This clonotype appeared many times. The chain recombines TRBV20-1 with TRBJ1-2, with D uncertain. The CDR3 length is 14 residues. Germline V gene lookup returns CDR1 DFQATT and CDR2 SNEGSKA (reference sequence). V was clipped by 1 base and J by 4 bases, with 13 bases between them. The CDR3 here is CSARGYFSTYGYTF. The CDR3, as DNA: TGCAGTGCTAGAGGATACTTTTCTACCTATGGCTACACCTTC.

This clonotype was detected only a few times. The chain combines TRBV3-1 with TRBJ2-3; perhaps TRBD2 as D (6 bases). CDR3 length: 15 residues. Germline CDR1 reads LGHDT; CDR2 reads YNNKEL (reference sequence). V shed 4 bases and J shed 4 bases, with 15 bases lying between them. In DNA form, the CDR3 reads TGTGCCAGCAGCCGTTCTAGCGTAGGTTCAGATACGCAGTATTTT. As protein: CASSRSSVGSDTQYF.

As to this clonotype: A far larger clone is just one base off, so this is likely a read error. No conserved phenylalanine or tryptophan is present at the end of the CDR3, so a read error is the likely explanation. The chain carries TRBV20-1 and TRBJ2-5, with 7 bases fitting TRBD2. The DNA end favors TRBJ2-1, so the J call may be wrong. There are 15 residues in the CDR3. Germline CDR1 and CDR2: DFQATT and SNEGSKA (reference sequence). Here the CDR3 DNA reads TGCAGTGCTAGAGATTTGAAGCGGGGAAGAAATGAGCAGTTCCTC. This gives the protein CSARDLKRGRNEQFL.

This clonotype has a count of ten or more. The chain is built from TRBV28 and TRBJ2-5; D is undetermined. Germline V gene data show CDR1 as MDHEN and CDR2 as SYDVKM. V lost 6 bases, J lost 5 bases, and 4 bases lay in between. CDR3 length equals 10 residues. The CDR3 nucleotides are TGTGCCAGCAGCGACGAGACCCAGTACTTC. It encodes CASSDETQYF. Supplemented by reference TRBV28 and TRBJ2-5, the full variable domain reads DVKVTQSSRYLVKRTGEKVFLECVQDMDHENMFWYRQDPGLGLRLIYFSYDVKMKEKGDIPEGYSVSREKKERFSLILESASTNQTSMYLCASSDETQYFGPGTRLLVL.